The 30 T cell receptor beta chains given below trace back to one sample, sequenced in a study of metastatic and nonmetastatic thyroid tumors. TCRdb reprocessed the PCR reads via MiXCR. The sample has just over 20,000 clones; 9% to 15% are singletons. All patients reached thyroid surgery having received no treatment beforehand. Source material: blood. Receptors originate from a male donor with papillary thyroid cancer or a benign thyroid nodule (not recorded which). Some clones in this sample may be carry-over from other donors' samples.

This chain uses TRBV6-1 with TRBJ2-3; D ambiguous. V dropped 5 bases and J dropped 0 bases, with 9 bases sitting between them. The V gene's germline CDR1 is MNHNS and CDR2 SASEGT. The CDR3 sequence is 14 residues long. DNA of the CDR3: TGTGCCAGCAGTATCGGGTCTAGCACAGATACGCAGTATTTT. It specifies CASSIGSSTDTQYF.

This clone has only a few counts. This chain joins TRBV12-3 or TRBV12-4 and TRBJ2-2; D may match TRBD1 or TRBD2 (5 bases each). This CDR3 comprises 14 residues. V lost 6 bases and J lost 6, with 14 bases in between. The CDR3 region has the DNA TGTGCCAGCAGGACGGGACGCCGGGCCGGGGAGCTGTTTTTT. This codes for CASRTGRRAGELFF.

There are a few counts of this clone. V usage is TRBV6-1 and J usage is TRBJ1-2; weak D call: TRBD1 (5 bases). CDR1 and CDR2 (germline): MNHNS, SASEGT. The CDR3 runs 14 residues. V gave up 5 bases and J gave up 0 bases, with 10 bases separating them. The CDR3 DNA is TGTGCCAGCAGTACAGGACGAGCTAACTATGGCTACACCTTC. Protein product: CASSTGRANYGYTF.

This clone was recorded many times. Within the sample, other DNA sequences also encode this same CDR3. The V and J genes are TRBV28 and TRBJ1-4; 8 nucleotides match TRBD1. Germline V gene data show CDR1 as MDHEN and CDR2 as SYDVKM. The CDR3 is 12 amino acids. Unmatched junction bases numbered 4, after V lost 10 bases and J lost 6 bases. This CDR3 is CATGQGYEKLFF. The DNA for the CDR3 is TGTGCCACAGGACAGGGCTATGAAAAACTGTTTTTT.

This clone was recorded a few times. The V and J genes are TRBV6-2 or TRBV6-3 and TRBJ2-7, with 7 bases that match TRBD2. CDR1 and CDR2 (germline): MNHEY, SVGEGT. Trimming at V came to 7 bases and at J to 0 bases, leaving 9 bases not matched to a gene. The CDR3 contains 15 residues. The CDR3 is CASTKLAPNSYEQYF. The CDR3 region has the DNA TGTGCCAGCACCAAACTAGCGCCTAACTCCTACGAGCAGTACTTC.

This clone was recorded at least ten times. The V call is TRBV19, the J call TRBJ2-1; unclear D gene. Germline loops: CDR1 LNHDA, CDR2 SQIVND (reference sequence). Trimming removed 3 bases from V and 6 bases from J, with 6 bases in between. The CDR3 has 12 amino acids. CDR3: CASSILINEQFF. CDR3 nucleotides: TGTGCCAGTAGTATCTTGATCAATGAGCAGTTCTTC.

Ten or more counts support this clone. The chain carries TRBV3-1 and TRBJ2-5; unclear D gene. Trimming stripped 1 base from V and 4 bases from J, with 1 base between. This CDR3 is built from 11 residues. Per germline, CDR1 LGHDT and CDR2 YNNKEL (reference sequence). The CDR3 nucleotides read TGTGCCAGCAGCCAAGTAGAGACCCAGTACTTC. It yields the protein CASSQVETQYF.

This clone was seen repeatedly, ten times or more. The chain has TRBV3-1 and TRBJ1-3, with a tentative D call TRBD1 (5 bases). The ends were cut back, 5 bases at V and 8 bases at J, with 10 bases in the middle. Germline V CDR1 and CDR2: LGHDT, YNNKEL (reference sequence). The CDR3 loop spans 12 amino acids. CDR3 region: CASSSQGYTIYF. The CDR3, as DNA: TGTGCCAGCAGCTCTCAGGGTTACACCATATATTTT.

The sample holds many counts of this clone. The chain employs TRBV12-3 or TRBV12-4 and TRBJ2-7; 10 nucleotides agree with TRBD1. This CDR3 is 14 amino acids long. Losses at the gene ends were 3 bases for V and 5 bases for J; bases not matched to a gene: 4. The CDR3 nucleotides are TGTGCCAGCAGTTTTGACAGGGGGCGACACGAGCAGTACTTC. As protein: CASSFDRGRHEQYF.

The rearrangement uses TRBV12-3 or TRBV12-4 and TRBJ1-2; TRBD1 might be the D (5 bases). This CDR3 spans 11 amino acids. The V gene lost 8 bases and the J gene lost 7 bases, with 11 bases spanning the gap. CDR3 nucleotides: TGTGCCAGCCGGGACTTCATTGGCTACACCTTC. It codes for CASRDFIGYTF.

This clone was detected ten times or more. The chain links TRBV5-1 to TRBJ2-7, with 11 bases matching TRBD2. The CDR3 sequence is 15 residues long. V lost 0 bases, J lost 7 bases, and 6 bases stayed unmatched. The germline V gene encodes CDR1 SGHRS and CDR2 YFSETQ. The CDR3 is CASSLGGLAVLEQYF. The DNA for the CDR3 is TGCGCCAGCAGCTTGGGGGGACTAGCGGTACTGGAGCAGTACTTC.

This clone appeared once. The chain carries TRBV11-2 and TRBJ2-1, with 14 bases that match TRBD2. The CDR3 covers 15 residues. The germline V gene has CDR1 SGHAT and CDR2 FQNNGV. With V trimmed by 4 bases and J by 8 bases, 4 bases remained unmatched. DNA of the CDR3: TGTGCCAGCAGCTATGGGACTAGCGGGAGTGATGAGCAGTTCTTC. It is translated as CASSYGTSGSDEQFF.

In its sample, this clone was seen many times. This CDR3 reads CASRRYIRGMITEAFF. CDR3 nucleotide sequence: TGTGCCAGCAGGAGGTACATTCGGGGGATGATCACTGAAGCTTTCTTT. This chain joins TRBV6-4 and TRBJ1-1; D is perhaps TRBD1 (5 bases). V was clipped by 6 bases and J by 4 bases, with 21 bases between them. The CDR3 length is 16 residues. The V gene's germline CDR1 is MRHNA and CDR2 SNTAGT.

This clone was counted only a few times. This sequence joins TRBV12-3 or TRBV12-4 and TRBJ2-7, with 12 bases aligning to TRBD1. V shed 2 bases, J shed 6 bases, and the junction held 14 bases outside the gene matches. The CDR3 contains 18 residues. Here the CDR3 DNA reads TGTGCCAGCAGTTTATCACTCTCTCAGGGACAGGGGGCTCGCGAGCAGTACTTC. Amino acids: CASSLSLSQGQGAREQYF.

This clone was counted at least ten times. This rearrangement joins TRBV20-1 to TRBJ2-5; D uncertain. The CDR3 runs to 13 residues. Trimming shortened V by 6 bases and J by 5 bases, and 16 bases separated the two germline ends. Germline loops: CDR1 DFQATT, CDR2 SNEGSKA (reference sequence). CDR3 sequence reads: CSAQITPTETQYF. The CDR3 region has the DNA TGCAGTGCCCAAATCACTCCGACGGAGACCCAGTACTTC.

This clone was picked up many times. The chain uses TRBV5-1 and TRBJ2-6, with D perhaps matching TRBD1 or TRBD2 (5 bases each). The CDR3 is 15 residues long. The germline gives CDR1 SGHRS, CDR2 YFSETQ. Trimming removed 4 bases at V and 0 bases at J, with 8 bases between. Here the CDR3 reads CASSRDVSGANVLTF. CDR3 DNA: TGCGCCAGCAGCCGGGACGTCTCTGGGGCCAACGTCCTGACTTTC. Complete variable domain (other parts from reference TRBV5-1 and TRBJ2-6): KAGVTQTPRYLIKTRGQQVTLSCSPISGHRSVSWYQQTPGQGLQFLFEYFSETQRNKGNFPGRFSGRQFSNSRSEMNVSTLELGDSALYLCASSRDVSGANVLTFGAGSRLTVL.

This clone showed up many times. The chain uses TRBV7-9 and TRBJ1-5; D is unresolved. Trimming took off 1 base at V and 2 bases at J, with 0 bases between the two ends. Germline V lookup: CDR1 SEHNR, CDR2 FQNEAQ (reference sequence). The CDR3 runs 12 residues. In DNA, the CDR3 is TGTGCCAGCAGCTTAGGCAATCAGCCCCAGCATTTT. This translates into CASSLGNQPQHF.

The sample holds many counts of this clone. The chain combines TRBV18 with TRBJ1-2; 8 bases fit TRBD1. V was clipped by 4 bases and J by 6 bases; unmatched bases: 10. Germline V gene data show CDR1 as KGHSH and CDR2 as LQKENI. CDR3 length: 15 amino acids. The CDR3 reads CASSHSTGENHGYTF. The CDR3 nucleotides are TGTGCCAGCTCACACTCGACAGGGGAGAATCATGGCTACACCTTC.

Sample share makes this clone medium-sized (0.01 to 0.1%). V usage is TRBV6-1 and J usage is TRBJ2-6, with D tentatively TRBD1 (6 bases). V was cut by 5 bases and J by 0 bases, with 8 bases left in between. The CDR3 has 15 residues. The V gene's germline CDR1 is MNHNS and CDR2 SASEGT. The CDR3 here is CASSLQGSGANVLTF. CDR3 coding DNA: TGTGCCAGCAGTTTACAGGGCTCTGGGGCCAACGTCCTGACTTTC.

By proportion, this clone is medium-sized. Relative to the germline gene, one junction end is altered; a read error may explain this. The J gene is TRBJ2-1, the V gene TRBV12-3 or TRBV12-4; 7 nucleotides line up with TRBD2. The CDR3 extends over 13 amino acids. In nucleotides, the CDR3 is TGTGCCAGCAGGGATGGGGGGGACTCCTACTTTTTGTTC. Translation gives CASRDGGDSYFLF.

This clone has at least ten counts. The V gene is TRBV4-1, the J gene TRBJ2-3; TRBD1 agrees at 8 bases. The CDR3 runs to 17 residues. Germline V gene data show CDR1 as MGHRA and CDR2 as YSYEKL. Trimming took 4 bases from V and 1 from J; bases not matched to a gene: 10. CDR3 DNA sequence: TGCGCCAGCAGCCCCGTGACAGGGGCGCGGGGCACAGATACGCAGTATTTT. Translated, it gives CASSPVTGARGTDTQYF.

V and J are TRBV7-8 and TRBJ2-7; tentatively, D is TRBD2 (6 bases). CDR1 is SGHVS, CDR2 FQNEAQ, per germline. This CDR3 comprises 16 residues. The V end was cut by 5 bases, the J end by 3 bases, with 20 bases between. DNA of the CDR3: TGTGCCAGCAGCCCCTCCCGGGGGTGGGGCGTCTACGAGCAGTACTTC. It codes for CASSPSRGWGVYEQYF.

This sequence joins TRBV6-1 and TRBJ1-1, with 12 nucleotides matching TRBD1. Trimming at V came to 9 bases and at J to 1 base, leaving 6 bases not matched to a gene. CDR1 is MNHNS, CDR2 SASEGT, per germline. This CDR3 contains 15 residues. CDR3 residues: CASPGTGGRNTEAFF. CDR3 in DNA: TGTGCCAGTCCCGGGACAGGGGGCCGGAACACTGAAGCTTTCTTT.

This clone was recorded many times. This chain connects TRBV5-1 to TRBJ2-7; no reliable D call. Germline V gives CDR1 SGHRS, CDR2 YFSETQ. CDR3 length: 14 amino acids. V lost 0 bases and J 7 bases, leaving 14 bases between the germline ends. The CDR3 loop is CASSLEAITGEQYF. The CDR3, as DNA: TGCGCCAGCAGCTTGGAAGCGATTACCGGGGAGCAGTACTTC.

This clone was found many times. J is TRBJ2-1 and V is TRBV9, with TRBD1 matching 7 bases. V was pared by 2 bases and J by 2 bases, with 4 bases of the junction left unmatched. Germline V gene sequence: CDR1 SGDLS, CDR2 YYNGEE. The CDR3 extends over 15 amino acids. The CDR3 nucleotides are TGTGCCAGCAGCGTCAGGACAGGCCCCTACAATGAGCAGTTCTTC. It translates to CASSVRTGPYNEQFF.

With respect to this clone: This same CDR3 is encoded by further DNA sequences in the sample. The chain joins TRBV5-1 to TRBJ2-3; TRBD1 aligns across 8 bases. V gave up 3 bases and J gave up 1 base; unmatched junction bases: 1. The CDR3 contains 14 residues. CDR1 and CDR2 from the germline V gene are SGHRS and YFSETQ. As DNA, the CDR3 is TGCGCCAGCAGCTCGGGACAGGGCACAGATACGCAGTATTTT. Translation gives CASSSGQGTDTQYF.

There are many counts of this clone. The genes are TRBV5-6 and TRBJ2-2; 7 nucleotides line up with TRBD2. Germline V CDR1 and CDR2: SGHDT, YYEEEE. The trim removed 0 bases at V and 0 bases at J, leaving 8 bases unmatched. The CDR3 covers 18 residues. Here the CDR3 reads CASSLVRTLASNTGELFF. CDR3 coding DNA: TGTGCCAGCAGCTTGGTCCGTACACTAGCGTCGAACACCGGGGAGCTGTTTTTT.

The chain couples TRBV7-2 to TRBJ2-5; TRBD2 matches 9 bases. Per the germline V gene, CDR1 is SGHTA and CDR2 is FQGNSA. The CDR3 runs to 16 residues. Trimming at V came to 1 base and at J to 4 bases, leaving 7 bases not matched to a gene. The CDR3 DNA reads TGTGCCAGCAGCTTAGTTAGCGGGAGAAGGGGAGAGACCCAGTACTTC. It is translated as CASSLVSGRRGETQYF.

This clone was observed a few times. The chain combines TRBV6-1 with TRBJ1-1; 8 bases match TRBD1. The trim removed 5 bases at V and 6 bases at J, leaving 5 bases unmatched. Germline CDR1 MNHNS, CDR2 SASEGT. The CDR3 spans 13 residues. CDR3 sequence reads: CASSPGQGAEAFF. The CDR3 region has the DNA TGTGCCAGCAGTCCCGGACAGGGCGCTGAAGCTTTCTTT.

The sample holds many counts of this clone. The rearrangement uses TRBV29-1 and TRBJ2-7, with no clear D. There are 12 residues in the CDR3. Trimming stripped 6 bases from V and 4 bases from J, with 13 bases between. Germline CDR1 SQVTM, CDR2 ANQGSEA. The CDR3 spells CSVGPTRYEQYF. CDR3 bases: TGCAGCGTCGGGCCCACACGGTACGAGCAGTACTTC.